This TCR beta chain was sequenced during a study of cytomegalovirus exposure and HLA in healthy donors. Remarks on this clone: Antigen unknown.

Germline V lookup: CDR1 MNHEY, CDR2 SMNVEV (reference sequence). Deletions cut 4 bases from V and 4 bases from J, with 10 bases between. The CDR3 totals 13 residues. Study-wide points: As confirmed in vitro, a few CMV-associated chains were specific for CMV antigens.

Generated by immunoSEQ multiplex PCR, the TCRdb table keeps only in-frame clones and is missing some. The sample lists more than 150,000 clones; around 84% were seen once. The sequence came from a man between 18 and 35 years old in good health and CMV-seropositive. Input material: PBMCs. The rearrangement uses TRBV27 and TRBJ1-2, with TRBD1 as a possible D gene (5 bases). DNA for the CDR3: TGTGCCAGCAGTTCTGGGACTGCCTATGGCTACACCTTC. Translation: CASSSGTAYGYTF.